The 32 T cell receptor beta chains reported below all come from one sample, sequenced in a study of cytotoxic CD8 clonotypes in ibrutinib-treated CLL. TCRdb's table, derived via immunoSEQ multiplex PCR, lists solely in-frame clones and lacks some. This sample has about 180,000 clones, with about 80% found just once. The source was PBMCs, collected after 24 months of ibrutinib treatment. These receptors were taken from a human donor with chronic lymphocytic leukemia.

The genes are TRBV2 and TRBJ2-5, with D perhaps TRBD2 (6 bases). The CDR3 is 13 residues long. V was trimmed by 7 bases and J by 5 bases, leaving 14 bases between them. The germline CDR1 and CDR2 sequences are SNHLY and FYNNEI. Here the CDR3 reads CASTGRSGETQYF. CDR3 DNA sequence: TGTGCCAGCACGGGGAGGTCGGGGGAGACCCAGTACTTC.

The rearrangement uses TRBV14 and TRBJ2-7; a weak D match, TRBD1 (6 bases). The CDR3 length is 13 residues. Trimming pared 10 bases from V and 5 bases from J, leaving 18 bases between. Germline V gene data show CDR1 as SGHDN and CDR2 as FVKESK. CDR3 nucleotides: TGTGCCACACAGGGTCAGGGCAACCACGAGCAGTACTTC. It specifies CATQGQGNHEQYF.

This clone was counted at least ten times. CDR3 nucleotides: TGTGCCTGGAGCCGACAGGGGGCTGAAGCTTTCTTT. This gives the protein CAWSRQGAEAFF. The chain combines TRBV30 with TRBJ1-1; 9 bases align to TRBD1. CDR3 length equals 12 residues. The V segment lost 3 bases and the J segment 6 bases; nucleotides outside the gene matches: 2. The germline V gene has CDR1 GTSNPN and CDR2 SVGIG (reference sequence).

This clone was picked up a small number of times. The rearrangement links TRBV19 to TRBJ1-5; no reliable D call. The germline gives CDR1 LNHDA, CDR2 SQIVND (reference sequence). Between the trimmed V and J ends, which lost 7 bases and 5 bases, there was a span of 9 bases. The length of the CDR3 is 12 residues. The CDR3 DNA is TGTGCCAGTAAGACTGAATATCAGCCCCAGCATTTT. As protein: CASKTEYQPQHF.

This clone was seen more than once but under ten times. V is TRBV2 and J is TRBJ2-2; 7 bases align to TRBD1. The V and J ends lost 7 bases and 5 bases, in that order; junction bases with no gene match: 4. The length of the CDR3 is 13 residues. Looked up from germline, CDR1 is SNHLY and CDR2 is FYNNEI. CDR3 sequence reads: CASKEGATGELFF. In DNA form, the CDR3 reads TGTGCCAGCAAAGAGGGGGCAACCGGGGAGCTGTTTTTT.

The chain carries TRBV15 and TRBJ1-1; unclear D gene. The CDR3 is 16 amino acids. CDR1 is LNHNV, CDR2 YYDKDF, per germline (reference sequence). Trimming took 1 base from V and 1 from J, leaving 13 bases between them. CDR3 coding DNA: TGTGCCACCAGCAGAGTAGGCGGGCAGGAGAACACTGAAGCTTTCTTT. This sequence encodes CATSRVGGQENTEAFF.

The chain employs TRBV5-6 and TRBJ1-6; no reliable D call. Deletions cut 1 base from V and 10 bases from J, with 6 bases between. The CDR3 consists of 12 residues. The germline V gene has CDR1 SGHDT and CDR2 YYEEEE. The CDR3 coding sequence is TGTGCCAGCAGCTTGTCACGGTCACCCCTCCACTTT. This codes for CASSLSRSPLHF.

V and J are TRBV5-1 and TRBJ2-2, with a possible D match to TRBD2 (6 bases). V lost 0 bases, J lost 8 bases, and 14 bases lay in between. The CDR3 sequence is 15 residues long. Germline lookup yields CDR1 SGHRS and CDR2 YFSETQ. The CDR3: CASSLGQQGLGELFF. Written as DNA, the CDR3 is TGCGCCAGCAGCTTGGGGCAGCAGGGACTTGGGGAGCTGTTTTTT.

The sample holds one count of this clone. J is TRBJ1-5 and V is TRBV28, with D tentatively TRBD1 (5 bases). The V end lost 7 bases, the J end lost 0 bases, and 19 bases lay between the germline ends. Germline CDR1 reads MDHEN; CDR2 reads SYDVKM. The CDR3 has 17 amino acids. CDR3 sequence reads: CASTLRGVRYSNQPQHF. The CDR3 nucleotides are TGTGCCAGCACCCTGAGAGGGGTCCGATATAGCAATCAGCCCCAGCATTTT.

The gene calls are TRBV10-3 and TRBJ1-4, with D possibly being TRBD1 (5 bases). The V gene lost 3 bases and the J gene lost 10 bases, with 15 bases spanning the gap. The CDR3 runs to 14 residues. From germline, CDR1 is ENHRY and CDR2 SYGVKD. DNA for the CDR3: TGTGCCATCAGTGAAGCCGGGGCGGCGGGAAAACTGTTTTTT. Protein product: CAISEAGAAGKLFF.

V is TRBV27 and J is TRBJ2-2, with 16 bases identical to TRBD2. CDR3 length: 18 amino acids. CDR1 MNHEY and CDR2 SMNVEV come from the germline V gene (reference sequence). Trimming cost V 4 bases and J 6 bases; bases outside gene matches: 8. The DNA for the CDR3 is TGTGCCAGCAGTTCGCCGGGACTAGCGGGAGGGCCCTCCGGGGAGCTGTTTTTT. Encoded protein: CASSSPGLAGGPSGELFF.

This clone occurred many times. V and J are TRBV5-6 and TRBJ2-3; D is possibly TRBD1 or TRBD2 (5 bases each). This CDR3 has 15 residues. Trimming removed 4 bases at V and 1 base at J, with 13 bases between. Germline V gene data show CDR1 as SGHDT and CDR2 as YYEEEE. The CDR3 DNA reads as TGTGCCAGCAGCCGGGATCTGGGGGGCACAGATACGCAGTATTTT. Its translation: CASSRDLGGTDTQYF.

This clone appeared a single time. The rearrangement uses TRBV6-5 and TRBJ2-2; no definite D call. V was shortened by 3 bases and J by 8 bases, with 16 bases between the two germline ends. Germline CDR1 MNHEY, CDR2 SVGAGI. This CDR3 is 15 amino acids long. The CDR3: CASSYSSTSRGELFF. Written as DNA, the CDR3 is TGTGCCAGCAGTTATTCGTCTACTTCTCGGGGGGAGCTGTTTTTT.

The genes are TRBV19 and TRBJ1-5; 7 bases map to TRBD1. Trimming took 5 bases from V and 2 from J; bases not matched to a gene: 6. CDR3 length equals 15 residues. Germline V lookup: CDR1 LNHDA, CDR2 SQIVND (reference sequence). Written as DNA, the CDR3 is TGTGCCAGTAGTGTCGACAGGGCGGGCAATCAGCCCCAGCATTTT. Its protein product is CASSVDRAGNQPQHF.

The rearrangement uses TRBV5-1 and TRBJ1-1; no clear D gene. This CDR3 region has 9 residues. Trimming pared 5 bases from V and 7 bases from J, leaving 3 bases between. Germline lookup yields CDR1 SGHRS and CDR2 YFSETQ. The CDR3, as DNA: TGCGCCAGCAGGTGTGAAGCTTTCTTT. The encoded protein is CASRCEAFF.

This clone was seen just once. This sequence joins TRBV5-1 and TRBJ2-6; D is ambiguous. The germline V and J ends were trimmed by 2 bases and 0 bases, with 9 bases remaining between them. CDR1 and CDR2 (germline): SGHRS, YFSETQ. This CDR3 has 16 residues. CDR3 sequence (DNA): TGCGCCAGCAGCTTAAAACGGAGCTCTGGGGCCAACGTCCTGACTTTC. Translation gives CASSLKRSSGANVLTF.

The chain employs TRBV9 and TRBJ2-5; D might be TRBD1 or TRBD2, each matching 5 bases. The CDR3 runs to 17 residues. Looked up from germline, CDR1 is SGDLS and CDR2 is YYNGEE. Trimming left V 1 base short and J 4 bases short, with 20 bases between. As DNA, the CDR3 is TGTGCCAGCAGCGTAACCCCCCGGGCAGGTGGGGGAGAGACCCAGTACTTC. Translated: CASSVTPRAGGGETQYF.

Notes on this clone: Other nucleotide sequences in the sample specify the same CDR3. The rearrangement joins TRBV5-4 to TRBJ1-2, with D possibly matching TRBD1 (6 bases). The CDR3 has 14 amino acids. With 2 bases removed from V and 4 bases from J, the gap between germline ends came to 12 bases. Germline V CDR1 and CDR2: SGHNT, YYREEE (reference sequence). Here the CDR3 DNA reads TGTGCCAGCAGCTTCGGTCAGGGGATCTATGGCTACACCTTC. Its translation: CASSFGQGIYGYTF.

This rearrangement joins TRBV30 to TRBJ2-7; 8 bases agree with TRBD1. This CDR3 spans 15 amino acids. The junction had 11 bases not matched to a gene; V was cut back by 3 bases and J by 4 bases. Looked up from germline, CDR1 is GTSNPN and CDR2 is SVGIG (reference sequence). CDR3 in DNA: TGTGCCTGGAGCTCTTTGGACAGGGTGGCTTACGAGCAGTACTTC. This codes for CAWSSLDRVAYEQYF. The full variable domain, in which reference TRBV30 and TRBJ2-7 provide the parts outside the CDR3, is SQTIHQWPATLVQPVGSPLSLECTVEGTSNPNLYWYRQAAGRGLQLLFYSVGIGQISSEVPQNLSASRPQDRQFILSSKKLLLSDSGFYLCAWSSLDRVAYEQYFGPGTRLTVT.

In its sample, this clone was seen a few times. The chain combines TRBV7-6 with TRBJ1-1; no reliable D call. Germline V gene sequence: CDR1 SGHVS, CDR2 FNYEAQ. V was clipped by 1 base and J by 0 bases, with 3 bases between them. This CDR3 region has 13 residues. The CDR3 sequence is CASSLDMNTEAFF. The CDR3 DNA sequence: TGTGCCAGCAGCTTAGACATGAACACTGAAGCTTTCTTT.

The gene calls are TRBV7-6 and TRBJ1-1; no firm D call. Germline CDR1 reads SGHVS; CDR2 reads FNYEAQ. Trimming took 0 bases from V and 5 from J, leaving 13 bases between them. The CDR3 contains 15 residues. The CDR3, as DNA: TGTGCCAGCAGCTTAGCCTCCGGGTTTCGAACTGAAGCTTTCTTT. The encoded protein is CASSLASGFRTEAFF.

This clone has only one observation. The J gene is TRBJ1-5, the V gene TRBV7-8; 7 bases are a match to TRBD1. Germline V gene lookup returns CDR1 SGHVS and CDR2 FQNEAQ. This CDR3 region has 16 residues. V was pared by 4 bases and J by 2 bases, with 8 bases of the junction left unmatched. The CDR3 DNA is TGTGCCAGCAGCTCGATCTGGACAGGCGGCAATCAGCCCCAGCATTTT. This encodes CASSSIWTGGNQPQHF.

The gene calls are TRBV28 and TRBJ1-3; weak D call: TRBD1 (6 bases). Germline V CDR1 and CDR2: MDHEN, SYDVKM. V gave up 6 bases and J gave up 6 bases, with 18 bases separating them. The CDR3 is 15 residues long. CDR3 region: CASRPSTGWENTIYF. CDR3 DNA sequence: TGTGCCAGCAGGCCTTCTACAGGGTGGGAAAACACCATATATTTT. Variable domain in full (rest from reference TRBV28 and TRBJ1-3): DVKVTQSSRYLVKRTGEKVFLECVQDMDHENMFWYRQDPGLGLRLIYFSYDVKMKEKGDIPEGYSVSREKKERFSLILESASTNQTSMYLCASRPSTGWENTIYFGEGSWLTVV.

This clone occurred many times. DNA for the CDR3: TGTGCCAGTACCGCGTGGCGCAACGAACCTAACTATGGCTACACCTTC. Translation gives CASTAWRNEPNYGYTF. This chain joins TRBV19 and TRBJ1-2; D is undetermined. The CDR3 covers 16 residues. Germline V gene data show CDR1 as LNHDA and CDR2 as SQIVND (reference sequence). V lost 7 bases and J lost 0, with 18 bases in between. The whole variable domain, filled in from reference TRBV19 and TRBJ1-2, reads DGGITQSPKYLFRKEGQNVTLSCEQNLNHDAMYWYRQDPGQGLRLIYYSQIVNDFQKGDIAEGYSVSREKKESFPLTVTSAQKNPTAFYLCASTAWRNEPNYGYTFGSGTRLTVV.

The CDR3 protein is CAWSNGLGESPYEQYF. The CDR3 DNA follows: TGTGCCTGGAGCAATGGGCTGGGAGAGTCCCCGTACGAGCAGTACTTC. V is TRBV30 and J is TRBJ2-7, with a possible D match to TRBD2 (5 bases). Trimming shortened V by 3 bases and J by 4 bases, and 22 bases separated the two germline ends. Germline V gene lookup returns CDR1 GTSNPN and CDR2 SVGIG (reference sequence). This CDR3 has 16 amino acids.

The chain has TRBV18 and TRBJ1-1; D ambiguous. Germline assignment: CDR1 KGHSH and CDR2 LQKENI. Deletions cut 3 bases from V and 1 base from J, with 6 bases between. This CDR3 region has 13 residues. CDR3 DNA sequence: TGTGCCAGCTCACCCCTAGGGAACACTGAAGCTTTCTTT. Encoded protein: CASSPLGNTEAFF.

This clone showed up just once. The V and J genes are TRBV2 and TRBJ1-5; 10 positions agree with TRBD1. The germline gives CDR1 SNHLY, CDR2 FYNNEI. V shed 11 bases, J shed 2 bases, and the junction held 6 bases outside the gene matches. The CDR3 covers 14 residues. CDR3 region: CAGTGTGGNQPQHF. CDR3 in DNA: TGTGCCGGTACCGGGACAGGGGGCAATCAGCCCCAGCATTTT.

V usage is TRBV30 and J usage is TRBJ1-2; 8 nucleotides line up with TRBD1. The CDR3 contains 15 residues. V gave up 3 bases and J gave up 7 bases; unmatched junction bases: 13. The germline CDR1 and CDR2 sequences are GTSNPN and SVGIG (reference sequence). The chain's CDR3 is CAWSGPQGALGGYTF. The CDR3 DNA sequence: TGTGCCTGGAGCGGGCCTCAGGGGGCCCTGGGTGGCTACACCTTC.

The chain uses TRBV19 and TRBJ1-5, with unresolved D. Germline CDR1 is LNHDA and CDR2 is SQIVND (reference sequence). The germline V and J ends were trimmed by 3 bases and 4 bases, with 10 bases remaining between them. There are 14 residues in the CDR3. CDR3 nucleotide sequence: TGTGCCAGTAGTATCTTTCAGTCTAATCAGCCCCAGCATTTT. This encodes CASSIFQSNQPQHF.

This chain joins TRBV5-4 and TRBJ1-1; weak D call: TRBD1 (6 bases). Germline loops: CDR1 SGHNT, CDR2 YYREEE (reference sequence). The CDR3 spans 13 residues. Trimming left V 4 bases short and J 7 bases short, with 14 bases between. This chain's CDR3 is CASSVRTAHEAFF. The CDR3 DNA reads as TGTGCCAGCAGCGTTCGGACAGCTCATGAAGCTTTCTTT. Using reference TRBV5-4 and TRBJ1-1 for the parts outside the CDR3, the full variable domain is ETGVTQSPTHLIKTRGQQVTLRCSSQSGHNTVSWYQQALGQGPQFIFQYYREEENGRGNFPPRFSGLQFPNYSSELNVNALELDDSALYLCASSVRTAHEAFFGQGTRLTVV.

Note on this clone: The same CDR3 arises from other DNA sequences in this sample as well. The chain's CDR3 is CASSLGGPQGEQYF. The DNA of the CDR3 is TGCGCCAGCAGCTTGGGGGGCCCGCAAGGCGAGCAGTACTTC. The chain uses TRBV5-1 and TRBJ2-7, with D possibly being TRBD1 (5 bases). CDR1 is SGHRS, CDR2 YFSETQ, per germline. Trimming took 0 bases from V and 6 from J, leaving 13 bases between them. The CDR3 covers 14 residues. Full variable domain (missing parts from reference TRBV5-1 and TRBJ2-7): KAGVTQTPRYLIKTRGQQVTLSCSPISGHRSVSWYQQTPGQGLQFLFEYFSETQRNKGNFPGRFSGRQFSNSRSEMNVSTLELGDSALYLCASSLGGPQGEQYFGPGTRLTVT.

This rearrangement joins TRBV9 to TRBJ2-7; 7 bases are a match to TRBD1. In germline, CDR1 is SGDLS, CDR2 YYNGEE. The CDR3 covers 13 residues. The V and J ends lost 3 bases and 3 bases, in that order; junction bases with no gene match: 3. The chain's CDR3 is CASSEAGGYEQYF. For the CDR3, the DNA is TGTGCCAGCAGCGAGGCAGGGGGCTACGAGCAGTACTTC.